This entry lists 31 T cell receptor beta chains sequenced from one sample in a study of response to subunit inactivated influenza vaccine (dated by TCRdb to the late 2010s). Preparation of the library involved RT-PCR. This sample was sequenced with an Illumina HiSeq 2500. TCRdb's own reprocessing of the public reads used fastp at Q25 and MiXCR and kept productive beta chains. Entries are consolidated by CDR3 protein sequence, retaining the most common genes and DNA. Across this sample there are 300,000 to 350,000 distinct CDR3 sequences, with approximately 20% seen only once. Under 13% of the sample lies in the top ten. Material: PBMCs from blood, obtained 21 months after vaccination. Receptors were obtained from a man between 45 and 75 years old who received an inactivated influenza vaccine. Donor details come from another sample of the same person, matched by shared clones.

This clonotype showed up just once. This chain joins TRBV7-9 and TRBJ2-1, with 8 bases matching TRBD2. Germline CDR1 reads SEHNR; CDR2 reads FQNEAQ (reference sequence). The CDR3 is made up of 15 amino acids. With V trimmed by 5 bases and J by 3 bases, 6 bases remained unmatched. The CDR3 loop reads CASSQPSGLYNEQFF. In DNA, the CDR3 is TGTGCCAGCAGCCAACCTAGCGGGCTCTACAATGAGCAGTTCTTC. Together with reference TRBV7-9 and TRBJ2-1, the CDR3 gives the full variable domain: DTGVSQNPRHKITKRGQNVTFRCDPISEHNRLYWYRQTLGQGPEFLTYFQNEAQLEKSRLLSDRFSAERPKGSFSTLEIQRTEQGDSAMYLCASSQPSGLYNEQFFGPGTRLTVL.

This clonotype has only a few counts. The gene calls are TRBV20-1 and TRBJ1-5; possibly TRBD1 for D (6 bases). The germline V and J ends were trimmed by 5 bases and 7 bases, with 18 bases remaining between them. The CDR3 consists of 14 residues. CDR1 is DFQATT and CDR2 is SNEGSKA in the germline V gene (reference sequence). The CDR3 DNA sequence: TGCAGTGCTGGGGCGGGGGGCGGAGTGCAGCCCCAGCATTTT. Translating gives CSAGAGGGVQPQHF.

V and J are TRBV20-1 and TRBJ1-1; D not certain. The CDR3 loop spans 14 amino acids. The germline V gene encodes CDR1 DFQATT and CDR2 SNEGSKA (reference sequence). Trimming shortened V by 5 bases and J by 1 base, and 14 bases separated the two germline ends. CDR3 DNA: TGCAGTGCTCCCCTAAGGGCAGCGAACACTGAAGCTTTCTTT. It specifies CSAPLRAANTEAFF.

The chain is built from TRBV12-3 or TRBV12-4 and TRBJ2-3; possibly TRBD1 or TRBD2 for D (5 bases each). V lost 3 bases to trimming and J lost 1 base, with 11 bases between them. CDR3 size: 15 residues. Written as DNA, the CDR3 is TGTGCCAGCAGTTTCTCAGGGAGTGGCACAGATACGCAGTATTTT. Encoded protein: CASSFSGSGTDTQYF.

This clonotype was counted at least ten times. The rearrangement links TRBV5-5 to TRBJ1-2; the match to TRBD1 covers 9 bases. The CDR3 spans 16 residues. From germline, CDR1 is SGHKS and CDR2 YYEKEE (reference sequence). The V and J ends lost 6 bases and 2 bases, in that order; junction bases with no gene match: 11. This chain's CDR3 is CASINHPGQGNYGYTF. In DNA, the CDR3 is TGTGCCAGCATCAATCACCCGGGACAGGGAAACTATGGCTACACCTTC.

The rearrangement links TRBV19 to TRBJ2-1; the D is unclear. The germline V gene encodes CDR1 LNHDA and CDR2 SQIVND (reference sequence). There are 13 residues in the CDR3. V gave up 1 base and J gave up 5 bases, with 6 bases separating them. The CDR3 region has the DNA TGTGCCAGTAGTATAGGGCTGAACAATGAGCAGTTCTTC. It codes for CASSIGLNNEQFF.

This clonotype was seen many times. The rearrangement links TRBV5-1 to TRBJ1-3; D gene unclear. The CDR3 sequence is 13 residues long. Germline CDR1 SGHRS, CDR2 YFSETQ. The germline V and J ends were trimmed by 1 base and 2 bases, with 4 bases remaining between them. The CDR3 nucleotides read TGCGCCAGCAGCTTGAGGGCTGGAAACACCATATATTTT. This gives the protein CASSLRAGNTIYF.

This clonotype was seen more than once but under ten times. This chain joins TRBV4-1 and TRBJ1-1, with D maybe TRBD1 (5 bases). The germline V gene has CDR1 MGHRA and CDR2 YSYEKL. The CDR3 is 18 amino acids. Trimming took 3 bases from V and 0 from J, leaving 20 bases between them. The CDR3 bases are TGCGCCAGCAGCCATCTATCAGGAGTGAGAGGGGTGAACACTGAAGCTTTCTTT. It encodes CASSHLSGVRGVNTEAFF.

In its sample, this clonotype was seen a few times. CDR3 region: CASSPTDPSSYNSPLHF. Here the CDR3 DNA reads TGTGCCAGCTCACCGACGGACCCGAGCTCCTATAATTCACCCCTCCACTTT. The V call is TRBV18, the J call TRBJ1-6, with no clear D. The ends were cut back, 3 bases at V and 0 bases at J, with 12 bases in the middle. CDR1 and CDR2 (germline): KGHSH, LQKENI. The CDR3 length is 17 residues.

Comment on this clonotype: A much larger clone sits a single nucleotide away, making a read error possible. CDR3 amino acids: CRARTDSNQPQHF. In DNA, the CDR3 is TGCAGAGCTCGGACAGATAGCAATCAGCCCCAGCATTTT. This sequence joins TRBV20-1 and TRBJ1-5, with D perhaps matching TRBD1 (6 bases). The CDR3 contains 13 residues. CDR1 is DFQATT and CDR2 is SNEGSKA in the germline V gene (reference sequence).

The chain recombines TRBV6-5 with TRBJ1-1; 12 bases align to TRBD1. Germline CDR1 reads MNHEY; CDR2 reads SVGAGI. This CDR3 is 14 amino acids long. V shed 3 bases and J 6 bases; nucleotides not matched to a gene: 2. The CDR3 loop is CASSYGTGGAEAFF. CDR3 in DNA: TGTGCCAGCAGTTATGGGACAGGGGGCGCTGAAGCTTTCTTT.

This chain connects TRBV10-3 to TRBJ1-6; no clear D gene. The CDR3 contains 15 residues. With 0 bases removed from V and 7 bases from J, the gap between germline ends came to 10 bases. Germline loops: CDR1 ENHRY, CDR2 SYGVKD. The CDR3 protein is CAISESLNKNSPLHF. CDR3 sequence (DNA): TGTGCCATCAGTGAGTCGTTGAACAAGAATTCACCCCTCCACTTT.

Only a few counts were recorded for this clonotype. The chain recombines TRBV15 with TRBJ1-5; D gene unclear. Looked up from germline, CDR1 is LNHNV and CDR2 is YYDKDF (reference sequence). The CDR3 is made up of 14 amino acids. With 5 bases removed from V and 6 bases from J, the gap between germline ends came to 14 bases. CDR3 nucleotide sequence: TGTGCCACCAGCTGGGAGCCCCTGGCTCAGCCCCAGCATTTT. Protein sequence: CATSWEPLAQPQHF.

This clonotype was seen a handful of times. This chain connects TRBV12-3 or TRBV12-4 to TRBJ2-1; 8 positions match TRBD1. CDR3 length: 16 amino acids. V gave up 0 bases and J gave up 5 bases; unmatched junction bases: 6. DNA for the CDR3: TGTGCCAGCAGTTTAGCGTTAGGGACAGGCAACAATGAGCAGTTCTTC. As protein: CASSLALGTGNNEQFF.

The V call is TRBV7-2, the J call TRBJ2-1, with TRBD2 as a possible D gene (5 bases). CDR3 length equals 17 residues. The ends were cut back, 3 bases at V and 0 bases at J, with 15 bases in the middle. Germline CDR1 is SGHTA and CDR2 is FQGNSA. CDR3 DNA: TGTGCCAGCAGCTTCAGCTTGGGCGGGTTCTCCTACAATGAGCAGTTCTTC. Translated, it gives CASSFSLGGFSYNEQFF.

This clonotype was seen ten or more times. This chain links TRBV7-9 with TRBJ1-1; a weak D match, TRBD1 (5 bases). The CDR3 totals 13 residues. Germline assignment: CDR1 SEHNR and CDR2 FQNEAQ (reference sequence). V was trimmed by 5 bases and J by 5 bases, leaving 12 bases between them. The CDR3 bases are TGTGCCAGCAGCCCCGGGCGGGGGACTGAAGCTTTCTTT. This encodes CASSPGRGTEAFF.

Many counts were recorded for this clonotype. The V and J genes are TRBV12-3 or TRBV12-4 and TRBJ1-1; 11 bases map to TRBD1. This CDR3 spans 15 amino acids. Germline trimming cut 6 bases from V and 4 bases from J; bases unmatched to any gene: 7. The CDR3 nucleotides are TGTGCCAGCAGCTGGACAGGGGGCGCGGTCACTGAAGCTTTCTTT. As protein: CASSWTGGAVTEAFF.

This chain connects TRBV4-3 to TRBJ2-1; 8 nucleotides match TRBD2. The germline V gene encodes CDR1 LGHNA and CDR2 YSLEER. CDR3 length equals 15 residues. V dropped 5 bases and J dropped 0; count of bases not matched to a gene: 3. The CDR3: CASSRSGSSYNEQFF. CDR3 sequence (DNA): TGCGCCAGCAGCAGAAGCGGGAGCTCCTACAATGAGCAGTTCTTC.

The V gene is TRBV6-6, the J gene TRBJ1-2; 8 nucleotides align to TRBD1. Germline V lookup: CDR1 MNHNY, CDR2 SVGAGI (reference sequence). Trimming cost V 5 bases and J 8 bases; bases outside gene matches: 7. The CDR3 is 13 residues long. The DNA for the CDR3 is TGTGCCAGCAGTACCGGACAGGGAGGAGGCTACACCTTC. This gives the protein CASSTGQGGGYTF.

The chain has TRBV3-1 and TRBJ2-7; TRBD2 agrees at 12 bases. From germline, CDR1 is LGHDT and CDR2 YNNKEL (reference sequence). Trimming at V came to 4 bases and at J to 0 bases, leaving 7 bases not matched to a gene. The CDR3 is 17 residues long. The CDR3 loop reads CASSPQGLAGPSYEQYF. CDR3 DNA sequence: TGTGCCAGCAGCCCCCAAGGACTAGCGGGACCCTCCTACGAGCAGTACTTC.

This clonotype showed up many times. The chain links TRBV20-1 to TRBJ2-3; 11 bases map to TRBD2. Germline V gene sequence: CDR1 DFQATT, CDR2 SNEGSKA (reference sequence). This CDR3 has 15 residues. CDR3 sequence reads: CSYSPGLAGTDTQYF. CDR3 nucleotides: TGCAGCTACTCTCCGGGACTAGCGGGCACAGATACGCAGTATTTT.

This clonotype has a count of ten or more. This sequence joins TRBV6-2 or TRBV6-3 and TRBJ2-7; 7 positions agree with TRBD2. This CDR3 region has 14 residues. Unmatched junction bases numbered 6, after V lost 4 bases and J lost 3 bases. Germline V gene data show CDR1 as MNHEY and CDR2 as SVGEGT. The CDR3: CASSFPGGNYEQYF. The DNA for the CDR3 is TGTGCCAGCAGTTTCCCCGGGGGGAACTACGAGCAGTACTTC.

This clonotype has only a few counts. V and J are TRBV29-1 and TRBJ2-1; 9 bases agree with TRBD2. Trimming removed 2 bases from V and 7 bases from J; junction bases left unmatched: 6. The V gene's germline CDR1 is SQVTM and CDR2 ANQGSEA. The length of the CDR3 is 14 residues. The CDR3: CSVELAGTRNEQFF. The DNA of the CDR3 is TGCAGCGTTGAACTAGCGGGAACTAGGAATGAGCAGTTCTTC.

The V and J genes are TRBV25-1 and TRBJ1-1, with 7 nucleotides matching TRBD1. The germline V gene has CDR1 MGHDK and CDR2 SYGVNS. J gave up 6 bases and V 2 bases, and 6 bases lay outside the gene matches. CDR3 length: 14 amino acids. The CDR3 bases are TGTGCCAGCAGTGAACCCAACAGGGGTGCTGAAGCTTTCTTT. This gives the protein CASSEPNRGAEAFF.

The V call is TRBV2, the J call TRBJ2-3, with D unresolved. Germline V gives CDR1 SNHLY, CDR2 FYNNEI. This CDR3 region has 16 residues. Trimming stripped 2 bases from V and 0 bases from J, with 12 bases between. DNA for the CDR3: TGTGCCAGCAGTGAACCCCCTGTTCGGAGCACAGATACGCAGTATTTT. Its translation is CASSEPPVRSTDTQYF. The full variable domain, completed using reference TRBV2 and TRBJ2-3, is EPEVTQTPSHQVTQMGQEVILRCVPISNHLYFYWYRQILGQKVEFLVSFYNNEISEKSEIFDDQFSVERPDGSNFTLKIRSTKLEDSAMYFCASSEPPVRSTDTQYFGPGTRLTVL.

This clonotype was recorded a few times. The genes are TRBV20-1 and TRBJ1-3; D gene uncertain. The CDR3 is 13 residues long. V was pared by 3 bases and J by 3 bases, with 9 bases between. Germline V gene lookup returns CDR1 DFQATT and CDR2 SNEGSKA (reference sequence). For the CDR3, the DNA is TGCAGTGCTAGTAGGCAGATTGGAAACACCATATATTTT. Its translation: CSASRQIGNTIYF.

The chain recombines TRBV7-2 with TRBJ2-7; tentatively, D is TRBD2 (6 bases). CDR1 SGHTA and CDR2 FQGNSA come from the germline V gene. The CDR3 sequence is 13 residues long. Trimming left V 7 bases short and J 4 bases short, with 14 bases between. Here the CDR3 reads CASTPGRGYEQYF. The CDR3 nucleotides are TGTGCCAGCACCCCCGGGAGAGGTTACGAGCAGTACTTC.

This clonotype was counted ten times or more. The chain couples TRBV5-1 to TRBJ1-3, with a possible D match to TRBD1 (5 bases). This CDR3 is 13 amino acids long. Germline assignment: CDR1 SGHRS and CDR2 YFSETQ. Trimming removed 4 bases at V and 5 bases at J, with 10 bases between. Here the CDR3 reads CASSRDGRNTIYF. CDR3 sequence (DNA): TGCGCCAGCAGCCGGGACGGCCGAAACACCATATATTTT. The full variable domain, with the rest looked up from reference TRBV5-1 and TRBJ1-3, is KAGVTQTPRYLIKTRGQQVTLSCSPISGHRSVSWYQQTPGQGLQFLFEYFSETQRNKGNFPGRFSGRQFSNSRSEMNVSTLELGDSALYLCASSRDGRNTIYFGEGSWLTVV.

This rearrangement joins TRBV10-3 to TRBJ1-2, with 9 positions matching TRBD1. Germline values: CDR1 ENHRY, CDR2 SYGVKD. The CDR3 totals 15 residues. V shed 9 bases, J shed 6 bases, and the junction held 14 bases outside the gene matches. In nucleotides, the CDR3 is TGTGCCATTACCGACATGGACAGGGGATATGATGGCTACACCTTC. As protein: CAITDMDRGYDGYTF.

The rearrangement links TRBV5-6 to TRBJ1-1, with D possibly TRBD1 on 6 matching bases. V was cut by 4 bases and J by 1 base, with 17 bases left in between. The germline V gene has CDR1 SGHDT and CDR2 YYEEEE. This CDR3 has 16 residues. In DNA, the CDR3 is TGTGCCAGCAGCCCCGGGGGCCAGGGCTGGAACACTGAAGCTTTCTTT. Protein product: CASSPGGQGWNTEAFF.

The table lists this clonotype with many counts. CDR3 bases: TGTGCCAGCAATCCAAGGGTTAGCACAGATACGCAGTATTTT. Amino acid sequence: CASNPRVSTDTQYF. This chain links TRBV2 with TRBJ2-3; D is undetermined. V gave up 7 bases and J gave up 0 bases, with 11 bases separating them. The germline gives CDR1 SNHLY, CDR2 FYNNEI. CDR3 size: 14 residues.